These 16 T cell receptor beta chains came from one sample sequenced in a study of tumour-infiltrating T cells in Burkitt lymphoma. Clones were read by immunoSEQ multiplex PCR, and TCRdb kept only the in-frame ones, dropping some. The sample consists of about 46,000 clones, around 32% of them appearing once. The sequenced sample consisted of tumor tissue. The receptors derive from a human donor with Burkitt lymphoma.

There are a few counts of this clone. The rearrangement links TRBV5-6 to TRBJ1-1, with 8 bases aligning to TRBD1. Germline CDR1 and CDR2: SGHDT and YYEEEE. The CDR3 runs to 15 residues. With 2 bases clipped from V and 2 bases from J, the junction kept 5 bases outside the gene matches. CDR3 nucleotide sequence: TGTGCCAGCAGCTTTCCTCAGGGGGCTAACACTGAAGCTTTCTTT. Its translation is CASSFPQGANTEAFF.

In DNA, the CDR3 is TGCAGCGTTGGCGTGGTTAGAGGGTCTAATGAAAAACTGTTTTTT. It specifies CSVGVVRGSNEKLFF. This rearrangement joins TRBV29-1 to TRBJ1-4, with unresolved D. This CDR3 is 15 amino acids long. CDR1 and CDR2 (germline): SQVTM, ANQGSEA. Deletions cut 4 bases from V and 3 bases from J, with 15 bases between.

This clone showed up just a few times. This chain links TRBV20-1 with TRBJ1-5; D not resolved. The CDR3 contains 9 residues. Trimming shortened V by 7 bases and J by 6 bases, and 4 bases separated the two germline ends. Per the germline V gene, CDR1 is DFQATT and CDR2 is SNEGSKA (reference sequence). CDR3 protein: CSGGQPQHF. The CDR3 DNA follows: TGCAGTGGTGGTCAGCCCCAGCATTTT.

CDR3 nucleotides: TGCGCCAGCAGCTTGGCATATGAGCAGTTCTTC. Translating it yields CASSLAYEQFF. The chain is built from TRBV5-1 and TRBJ2-1; D not resolved. Germline CDR1 is SGHRS and CDR2 is YFSETQ. V lost 0 bases and J lost 8, with 3 bases in between. CDR3 length: 11 amino acids.

The chain combines TRBV5-1 with TRBJ2-5; D unresolved. The CDR3 extends over 13 amino acids. Trimming shortened V by 2 bases and J by 2 bases, and 7 bases separated the two germline ends. Per germline, CDR1 SGHRS and CDR2 YFSETQ. The CDR3 sequence is CASSLHPQETQYF. CDR3 in DNA: TGCGCCAGCAGCTTACATCCTCAAGAGACCCAGTACTTC.

The chain employs TRBV7-8 and TRBJ2-2, with D maybe TRBD2 (5 bases). Looked up from germline, CDR1 is SGHVS and CDR2 is FQNEAQ. This CDR3 has 15 residues. V was trimmed by 1 base and J by 0 bases, leaving 6 bases between them. The CDR3 nucleotides are TGTGCCAGCAGCTTAGGACTAACGAACACCGGGGAGCTGTTTTTT. It yields the protein CASSLGLTNTGELFF.

The rearrangement uses TRBV2 and TRBJ1-1; D is perhaps TRBD1 (5 bases). Germline loops: CDR1 SNHLY, CDR2 FYNNEI. The CDR3 is 15 amino acids. The germline V and J ends were trimmed by 2 bases and 3 bases, with 13 bases remaining between them. CDR3: CASSEWGRADTEAFF. Written as DNA, the CDR3 is TGTGCCAGCAGTGAATGGGGCCGGGCTGACACTGAAGCTTTCTTT.

This rearrangement joins TRBV6-5 to TRBJ2-7; D is perhaps TRBD2 (6 bases). Germline CDR1 MNHEY, CDR2 SVGAGI. V lost 8 bases and J lost 2, with 19 bases in between. The CDR3 covers 15 residues. CDR3 coding DNA: TGTGCCAGCCGTGTCGTAAGGCGGGGAACCTACGAGCAGTACTTC. Its protein is CASRVVRRGTYEQYF.

V and J are TRBV7-2 and TRBJ1-2; D unclear. This CDR3 spans 15 amino acids. The V gene lost 1 base and the J gene lost 5 bases, with 14 bases spanning the gap. Germline CDR1 reads SGHTA; CDR2 reads FQGNSA. The CDR3: CASSLGGTGNYGYTF. DNA for the CDR3: TGTGCCAGCAGCTTAGGAGGTACGGGGAATTATGGCTACACCTTC.

This clone has just a few counts. This chain connects TRBV5-1 to TRBJ1-1; D is unclear. V lost 2 bases and J lost 0, with 8 bases in between. CDR1 and CDR2 from the germline V gene are SGHRS and YFSETQ. The CDR3 length is 14 residues. Here the CDR3 reads CASSLTGVNTEAFF. The CDR3 DNA reads TGCGCCAGCAGCTTAACCGGGGTGAACACTGAAGCTTTCTTT.

This clone was counted a few times. The rearrangement uses TRBV2 and TRBJ2-5; possibly TRBD1 for D (5 bases). The CDR3 is 14 amino acids. Germline CDR1 reads SNHLY; CDR2 reads FYNNEI. The germline V and J ends were trimmed by 6 bases and 1 base, with 12 bases remaining between them. CDR3 residues: CASSKGHIQETQYF. Here the CDR3 DNA reads TGTGCCAGCAGCAAAGGACACATCCAAGAGACCCAGTACTTC. The full variable domain, completed using reference TRBV2 and TRBJ2-5, is EPEVTQTPSHQVTQMGQEVILRCVPISNHLYFYWYRQILGQKVEFLVSFYNNEISEKSEIFDDQFSVERPDGSNFTLKIRSTKLEDSAMYFCASSKGHIQETQYFGPGTRLLVL.

V and J are TRBV7-2 and TRBJ2-7; D is possibly TRBD2 (7 bases). Trimming pared 5 bases from V and 2 bases from J, leaving 10 bases between. Germline values: CDR1 SGHTA, CDR2 FQGNSA. The CDR3 is made up of 13 amino acids. The CDR3: CASSAGAAYEQYF. The CDR3 bases are TGTGCCAGCAGCGCGGGGGCCGCCTACGAGCAGTACTTC.

This chain connects TRBV7-8 to TRBJ2-5; D not resolved. Germline V gene lookup returns CDR1 SGHVS and CDR2 FQNEAQ. The CDR3 runs to 14 residues. Trimming stripped 5 bases from V and 1 base from J, with 11 bases between. The chain's CDR3 is CASSPPESQETQYF. The DNA of the CDR3 is TGTGCCAGCAGCCCGCCAGAGTCCCAAGAGACCCAGTACTTC.

In its sample, this clone was seen a few times. This chain joins TRBV18 and TRBJ1-3, with 11 bases aligning to TRBD1. This CDR3 is 13 amino acids long. Germline V lookup: CDR1 KGHSH, CDR2 LQKENI. Trimming took 6 bases from V and 7 from J; bases not matched to a gene: 2. CDR3: CASSRDRGNTIYF. CDR3 sequence (DNA): TGTGCCAGCTCGAGGGACAGGGGGAACACCATATATTTT.

The chain employs TRBV5-6 and TRBJ1-1; D unclear. The CDR3 contains 13 residues. Trimming removed 1 base from V and 1 base from J, with 5 bases in between. Germline V gives CDR1 SGHDT, CDR2 YYEEEE. The CDR3 loop reads CASSLWTNTEAFF. CDR3 nucleotides: TGTGCCAGCAGCTTGTGGACGAACACTGAAGCTTTCTTT.

This clone showed up just a few times. The chain employs TRBV2 and TRBJ2-5, with D perhaps assigned TRBD1 or TRBD2 (5 bases each). Between the trimmed V and J ends, which lost 1 base and 2 bases, there was a span of 11 bases. CDR1 is SNHLY, CDR2 FYNNEI, per germline. The CDR3 length is 15 residues. CDR3 amino acids: CASSEEVGGQETQYF. CDR3 in DNA: TGTGCCAGCAGTGAAGAGGTTGGGGGTCAAGAGACCCAGTACTTC. Variable domain in full (rest from reference TRBV2 and TRBJ2-5): EPEVTQTPSHQVTQMGQEVILRCVPISNHLYFYWYRQILGQKVEFLVSFYNNEISEKSEIFDDQFSVERPDGSNFTLKIRSTKLEDSAMYFCASSEEVGGQETQYFGPGTRLLVL.